This T cell receptor (beta chain) was identified during a study of blood T cell repertoires in COVID-19 (TCRdb year 2020). Turning to the overall study: Samples from collaborators originated in the United States, Italy and Spain and spanned both the acute and convalescent phases of COVID-19. The material from the prospective study consisted of cDNA or gDNA derived from T cells, B-cell-depleted T cells, or PBMCs. The sample metadata nearly always contained a de-identified subject ID, COVID-19 status, age in years and sex. Samples came from the ongoing ImmuneRACE study (first 160 participants) plus 1,254 subjects from 6 global collaborators. Where HLA class I and class II types were available, the types were taken from metadata supplied by the sample provider, not from assay-based typing. The repertoires were released in a freely available public database intended as a resource for research on the immune response to SARS-CoV-2. Deeply sampled blood TCRbeta repertoires from subjects exposed to, actively infected with, or recovered from COVID-19 were included in the dataset.

TCRbeta CDR3 regions were amplified from genomic DNA by means of the immunoSEQ Assay, a bias-controlled multiplex PCR. Turning to the authors' computational methods: Within the assay, amplification of reference gene primers was used to estimate how many nucleated cells each sample contained. Sequence reads were collapsed and filtered to measure the absolute abundance of every unique TCRbeta CDR3 rearrangement. For each sample, productive Simpson clonality was calculated by taking the square root of Simpson's diversity index across productive rearrangements. This immuneACCESS table, as held by TCRdb, lists in-frame sequences with V and J called but not all clones. Of the missing ones, under half trace to an unresolved V gene in checked studies; the others have no known cause. V and J calls and clone size follow that table, whereas D and trimming were derived from the DNA. The sample includes under 250,000 clones, with roughly four fifths observed a single time. The ten largest account for approximately 12% of the sample.

Broader findings and caveats from the paper: Clinical and demographic metadata were provided uncurated, with the amount varying by source and participant.

Cut back by 4 bases and 0 bases, the V and J ends lie 11 bases apart. From cysteine to phenylalanine, the CDR3 is 14 amino acids long. Just CDR3 DNA is preserved here, 42 bases in frame from base 1. CDR1 and CDR2, per the germline V gene, are SGDLS and YYNGEE. This clone occurred once. The antigen it recognizes is unknown. The input lacks base qualities; no much larger clone sits a single base away. The collaborating institutions used their own protocols to collect whole blood in K2EDTA tubes. For TCRbeta analysis, collaborator samples were shipped as frozen whole blood, as isolated PBMCs, or as DNA extracted from either sample type.

The material sequenced was peripheral blood. The V and J segments used are TRBV9 and TRBJ2-7; the best D guess is TRBD1, with 6 bases matching. This clonotype was sampled from a woman between 40 and 50 years old with acute or convalescent COVID-19. The bases read TGTGCCAGCAGCTCCGGACAGAGCTCCTACGAGCAGTACTTC. Its coded protein is CASSSGQSSYEQYF.